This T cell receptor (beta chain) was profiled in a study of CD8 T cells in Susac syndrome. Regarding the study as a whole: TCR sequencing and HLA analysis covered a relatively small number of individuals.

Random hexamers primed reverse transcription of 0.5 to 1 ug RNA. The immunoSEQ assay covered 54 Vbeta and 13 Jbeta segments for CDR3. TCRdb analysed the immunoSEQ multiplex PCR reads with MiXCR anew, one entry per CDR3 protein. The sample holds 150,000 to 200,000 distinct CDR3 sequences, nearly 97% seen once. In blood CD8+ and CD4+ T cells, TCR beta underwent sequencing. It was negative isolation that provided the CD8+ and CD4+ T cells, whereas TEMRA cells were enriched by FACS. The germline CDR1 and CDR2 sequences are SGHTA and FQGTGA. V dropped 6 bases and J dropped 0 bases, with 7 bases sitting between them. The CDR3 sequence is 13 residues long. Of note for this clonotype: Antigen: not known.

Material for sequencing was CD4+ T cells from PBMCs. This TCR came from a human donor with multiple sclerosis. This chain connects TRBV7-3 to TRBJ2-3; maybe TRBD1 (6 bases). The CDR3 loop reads CASRQGSTDTQYF. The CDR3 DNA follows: TGTGCCAGCAGACAGGGTAGCACAGATACGCAGTATTTT. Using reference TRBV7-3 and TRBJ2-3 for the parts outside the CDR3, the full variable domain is GAGVSQTPSNKVTEKGKYVELRCDPISGHTALYWYRQSLGQGPEFLIYFQGTGAADDSGLPNDRFFAVRPEGSVSTLKIQRTERGDSAVYLCASRQGSTDTQYFGPGTRLTVL.